Below are 5 T cell receptor beta chains sequenced from a single sample in a study of blood T cell repertoires in COVID-19. Repertoires were generated with immunoSEQ multiplex PCR, while TCRdb's copy carries only in-frame clones and drops some. The sample yields roughly 130,000 clones, 70% to 80% seen once. The specimen sequenced was peripheral blood. The receptor source for this set is an older woman with COVID-19, enrolled during active disease.

This chain joins TRBV7-2 and TRBJ2-3, with 11 bases that match TRBD2. This CDR3 spans 15 amino acids. After removal of 1 base from V and 8 bases from J, the junction contained 5 bases not matched to a gene. The germline gives CDR1 SGHTA, CDR2 FQGNSA. The CDR3 nucleotides are TGTGCCAGCAGCTTAGTACTAGCGGGGGACGGTACGCAGTATTTT. Its translation is CASSLVLAGDGTQYF.

This clone appeared a few times. The chain uses TRBV5-8 and TRBJ1-2; 7 nucleotides line up with TRBD1. This CDR3 is built from 14 residues. Germline V lookup: CDR1 SGHTS, CDR2 YDEGEE. Unmatched junction bases numbered 1, after V lost 0 bases and J lost 2 bases. CDR3 DNA sequence: TGTGCCAGCAGCTTGGAGACAGGGAACTATGGCTACACCTTC. Protein sequence: CASSLETGNYGYTF.

Details on this clone: The same CDR3 arises from other DNA sequences in this sample as well. The chain carries TRBV19 and TRBJ1-1, with TRBD1 identical over 9 bases. Germline loops: CDR1 LNHDA, CDR2 SQIVND (reference sequence). Trimming took 1 base from V and 6 from J; bases not matched to a gene: 0. The CDR3 is 13 amino acids. CDR3 in DNA: TGTGCCAGTAGTATAGGACAGGGGGCTGAAGCTTTCTTT. Residues: CASSIGQGAEAFF.

The V gene is TRBV27, the J gene TRBJ1-1; weak D call: TRBD1 (6 bases). Germline assignment: CDR1 MNHEY and CDR2 SMNVEV (reference sequence). The V and J ends lost 5 bases and 1 base respectively, with 11 bases between them. The CDR3 spans 14 residues. CDR3 nucleotides: TGTGCCAGCAGTCGGGGACAACGGAACACTGAAGCTTTCTTT. This codes for CASSRGQRNTEAFF.

This clone came up a few times. This chain joins TRBV7-9 and TRBJ2-7, with D maybe TRBD1 (6 bases). The CDR3 spans 14 residues. V was clipped by 5 bases and J by 0 bases, with 11 bases between them. Looked up from germline, CDR1 is SEHNR and CDR2 is FQNEAQ (reference sequence). CDR3 sequence (DNA): TGTGCCAGCAGCCCAGGACAGAACTCCTACGAGCAGTACTTC. Its protein product is CASSPGQNSYEQYF.